This T cell receptor (beta chain) was profiled in a study of cytomegalovirus exposure and HLA in healthy donors. Findings and caveats of the study: Previous analysis showed most TCR beta V segments were productive about 90% or about 30% of the time. TCR beta V- and J-gene trimming was later associated with a missense DCLRE1C variant.

13 Jbeta primers and 60 Vbeta primers were used for the PCR. TCRdb's table, derived via immunoSEQ multiplex PCR, lists solely in-frame clones and lacks some. The table includes approximately 120,000 clones, 74% detected once. As concerns this clone: Its target is unknown.

CDR1 and CDR2 (germline): MDHEN, SYDVKM. The CDR3 sequence is 11 residues long. V was cut by 5 bases and J by 9 bases, with 8 bases left in between. Sequencing was performed on PBMCs. V and J are TRBV28 and TRBJ1-5; D unclear. The receptor was derived from a woman between 50 and 59 years old in good health and CMV-seropositive. CDR3 region: CASSVTGPQHF. The CDR3 DNA reads as TGTGCCAGCAGTGTCACGGGGCCCCAGCATTTT.